These 10 T cell receptor beta chains originate from one sample sequenced in a study of blood T cell repertoires in COVID-19. The table came from immunoSEQ multiplex PCR; TCRdb's copy has only in-frame clones and leaves some out. The top ten clones hold 2% to 2.5% of a sample with some 160,000 clones, about 83% of them seen once. The source material was peripheral blood. Every receptor here comes from a woman older than 75 with acute or convalescent COVID-19.

This clone has just one count. V and J are TRBV5-6 and TRBJ1-2; no definite D call. V was shortened by 0 bases and J by 7 bases, with 10 bases between the two germline ends. In germline, CDR1 is SGHDT, CDR2 YYEEEE. The CDR3 is 13 amino acids. CDR3 sequence reads: CASSLDPGSGYTF. DNA for the CDR3: TGTGCCAGCAGCTTGGACCCCGGGTCTGGCTACACCTTC.

J is TRBJ2-7 and V is TRBV29-1, with TRBD1 matching 9 bases. Germline loops: CDR1 SQVTM, CDR2 ANQGSEA. This CDR3 is built from 13 residues. V was pared by 6 bases and J by 6 bases, with 9 bases of the junction left unmatched. In DNA form, the CDR3 reads TGCAGCGTCAGACCGGGACAGGGTTTCGAGCAGTACTTC. As protein: CSVRPGQGFEQYF.

This chain joins TRBV2 and TRBJ1-2, with D hard to call. Germline CDR1 SNHLY, CDR2 FYNNEI. The germline V and J ends were trimmed by 11 bases and 6 bases, with 13 bases remaining between them. CDR3 length: 11 residues. The CDR3 DNA reads TGTGCCCTCAGCGCGTATGATGGCTACACCTTC. Translation gives CALSAYDGYTF.

The genes are TRBV11-2 and TRBJ2-2; 9 bases line up with TRBD2. V dropped 4 bases and J dropped 3; count of bases not matched to a gene: 3. CDR1 is SGHAT and CDR2 is FQNNGV in the germline V gene. This CDR3 spans 15 amino acids. CDR3 nucleotide sequence: TGTGCCAGCAGCTCGCGGGGGGGTGACACCGGGGAGCTGTTTTTT. It codes for CASSSRGGDTGELFF.

The chain links TRBV19 to TRBJ2-5, with 9 bases that match TRBD1. After removal of 5 bases from V and 5 bases from J, the junction contained 9 bases not matched to a gene. Germline V CDR1 and CDR2: LNHDA, SQIVND (reference sequence). The CDR3 runs 15 residues. The CDR3 nucleotides read TGTGCCAGTAGTTCAGGGACAGGGACCCAGGAGACCCAGTACTTC. Protein product: CASSSGTGTQETQYF.

This chain links TRBV6-5 with TRBJ1-3; 8 nucleotides align to TRBD1. From germline, CDR1 is MNHEY and CDR2 SVGAGI. With 6 bases clipped from V and 2 bases from J, the junction kept 3 bases outside the gene matches. The length of the CDR3 is 14 residues. Here the CDR3 DNA reads TGTGCCAGCAGGGACAGGGTACCTGGAAACACCATATATTTT. This encodes CASRDRVPGNTIYF.

This chain uses TRBV5-1 with TRBJ2-1; maybe TRBD2 (7 bases). The germline CDR1 and CDR2 sequences are SGHRS and YFSETQ. CDR3 length equals 16 residues. The V and J ends lost 6 bases and 10 bases respectively, with 26 bases between them. CDR3 protein: CASTPRGGMKSDEQFF. The DNA for the CDR3 is TGCGCCAGCACCCCAAGGGGGGGGATGAAGTCTGACGAGCAGTTCTTC.

This chain links TRBV11-2 with TRBJ2-3, with D possibly being TRBD2 (7 bases). Between the trimmed V and J ends, which lost 0 bases and 2 bases, there was a span of 12 bases. The CDR3 has 16 residues. Germline lookup yields CDR1 SGHAT and CDR2 FQNNGV. CDR3 DNA sequence: TGTGCCAGCAGCTTAGATCTCCGGGGGGCCACAGATACGCAGTATTTT. Protein: CASSLDLRGATDTQYF. Complete variable domain (other parts from reference TRBV11-2 and TRBJ2-3): EAGVAQSPRYKIIEKRQSVAFWCNPISGHATLYWYQQILGQGPKLLIQFQNNGVVDDSQLPKDRFSAERLKGVDSTLKIQPAKLEDSAVYLCASSLDLRGATDTQYFGPGTRLTVL.

This clone was detected a few times. This chain uses TRBV5-4 with TRBJ2-5; 10 nucleotides line up with TRBD2. J gave up 4 bases and V 3 bases, and 9 bases lay outside the gene matches. The germline gives CDR1 SGHNT, CDR2 YYREEE (reference sequence). The CDR3 loop spans 16 amino acids. The CDR3 here is CASSSARAGGLETQYF. CDR3 bases: TGTGCCAGCAGCTCGGCCCGAGCGGGAGGGTTAGAGACCCAGTACTTC.

The chain is built from TRBV2 and TRBJ2-4, with TRBD2 identical over 11 bases. Germline loops: CDR1 SNHLY, CDR2 FYNNEI. The V segment lost 5 bases and the J segment 0 bases; nucleotides outside the gene matches: 6. CDR3 length: 17 amino acids. The DNA of the CDR3 is TGTGCCAGCAGTCCTACTAGCGGGAGACTAGCCAAAAACATTCAGTACTTC. This sequence encodes CASSPTSGRLAKNIQYF.